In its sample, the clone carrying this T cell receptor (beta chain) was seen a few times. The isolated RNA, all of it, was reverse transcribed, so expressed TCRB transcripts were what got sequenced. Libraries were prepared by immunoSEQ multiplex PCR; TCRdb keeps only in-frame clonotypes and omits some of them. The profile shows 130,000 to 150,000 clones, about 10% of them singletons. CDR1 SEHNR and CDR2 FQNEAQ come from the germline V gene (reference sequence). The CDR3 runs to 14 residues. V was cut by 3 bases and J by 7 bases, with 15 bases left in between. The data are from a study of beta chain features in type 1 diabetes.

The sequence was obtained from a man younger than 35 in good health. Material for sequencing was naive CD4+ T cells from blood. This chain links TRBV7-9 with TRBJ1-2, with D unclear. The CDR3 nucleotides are TGTGCCAGCAGCTTTGAGGGAGGTAGTCCTGGCTACACCTTC. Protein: CASSFEGGSPGYTF.